The 16 T cell receptor beta chains given below trace back to one sample, sequenced in a study of blood T cell repertoires in COVID-19. TCRdb keeps only in-frame clones here, not all; method: immunoSEQ multiplex PCR. Among more than 95,000 clones listed, around 92% were seen once. Sequencing input: peripheral blood. Receptors originate from a woman aged 55-69 years with acute or convalescent COVID-19.

The CDR3 sequence is CASSVRSVTEAFF. DNA of the CDR3: TGTGCCAGCTCAGTCCGGTCTGTCACTGAAGCTTTCTTT. This chain uses TRBV18 with TRBJ1-1; no clear D gene. The ends were cut back, 5 bases at V and 4 bases at J, with 11 bases in the middle. Germline assignment: CDR1 KGHSH and CDR2 LQKENI. The CDR3 is 13 residues long.

The V and J genes are TRBV5-1 and TRBJ2-3; 10 bases agree with TRBD2. CDR1 is SGHRS, CDR2 YFSETQ, per germline. The ends lost 6 bases at V and 1 base at J; junction bases unmatched: 5. CDR3 length: 15 amino acids. The DNA for the CDR3 is TGCGCCAGCAACCTAGCGGGAGCTGGCACAGATACGCAGTATTTT. The encoded protein is CASNLAGAGTDTQYF.

This chain joins TRBV27 and TRBJ2-1, with D maybe TRBD1 (6 bases). Germline loops: CDR1 MNHEY, CDR2 SMNVEV (reference sequence). Trimming took 2 bases from V and 4 from J, leaving 21 bases between them. CDR3 size: 18 residues. The DNA for the CDR3 is TGTGCCAGCAGTTTAAGCCCTCCAGGGGCGCGAGTATACAATGAGCAGTTCTTC. It codes for CASSLSPPGARVYNEQFF.

This clone occurred once. The chain recombines TRBV15 with TRBJ2-3, with a tentative D call TRBD2 (6 bases). V dropped 1 base and J dropped 4 bases, with 15 bases sitting between them. CDR1 is LNHNV, CDR2 YYDKDF, per germline (reference sequence). The CDR3 runs to 16 residues. CDR3: CATSRGTTRLSDTQYF. The DNA of the CDR3 is TGTGCCACCAGCAGAGGGACTACCCGCTTATCAGATACGCAGTATTTT. Using reference TRBV15 and TRBJ2-3 for the parts outside the CDR3, the full variable domain is DAMVIQNPRYQVTQFGKPVTLSCSQTLNHNVMYWYQQKSSQAPKLLFHYYDKDFNNEADTPDNFQSRRPNTSFCFLDIRSPGLGDTAMYLCATSRGTTRLSDTQYFGPGTRLTVL.

The V gene is TRBV28, the J gene TRBJ1-4; D ambiguous. V lost 5 bases and J 11 bases, leaving 21 bases between the germline ends. CDR1 and CDR2 from the germline V gene are MDHEN and SYDVKM. The CDR3 contains 15 residues. The CDR3, as DNA: TGTGCCAGCAGTCTGTTGGGGAGAGGAGAAACGAAACTGTTTTTT. Translating gives CASSLLGRGETKLFF.

The chain is built from TRBV5-1 and TRBJ1-3; TRBD1 agrees at 7 bases. Per germline, CDR1 SGHRS and CDR2 YFSETQ. The CDR3 loop spans 16 amino acids. J lost 4 bases, V lost 0 bases, and 7 bases had no gene match. In nucleotides, the CDR3 is TGCGCCAGCAGCTTGGAAGGGACAGAGTTCGGAAACACCATATATTTT. This codes for CASSLEGTEFGNTIYF.

In its sample, this clone was seen once. V is TRBV15 and J is TRBJ2-1; 12 bases line up with TRBD2. V dropped 9 bases and J dropped 8; count of bases not matched to a gene: 5. CDR1 is LNHNV and CDR2 is YYDKDF in the germline V gene (reference sequence). The CDR3 totals 13 residues. The CDR3 spells CATTSGSTDEQFF. DNA for the CDR3: TGTGCCACGACTAGCGGGAGTACAGATGAGCAGTTCTTC.

This clone appeared a few times. The chain uses TRBV19 and TRBJ2-2, with 11 bases aligning to TRBD2. Germline-derived CDR1 and CDR2 are LNHDA and SQIVND (reference sequence). The V segment lost 8 bases and the J segment 7 bases; nucleotides outside the gene matches: 6. This CDR3 region has 14 residues. The CDR3 is CASLAGGVSGELFF. DNA of the CDR3: TGTGCCAGTCTAGCGGGAGGTGTCAGCGGGGAGCTGTTTTTT.

Remarks on this clone: One end of the junction is discordant with germline, which a read error may explain. DNA of the CDR3: TGTGCTAGCAGCTCCGGACTAGCGGGAGGGCGGAATACGCAGTATTTT. It specifies CASSSGLAGGRNTQYF. The chain uses TRBV7-7 and TRBJ2-3; TRBD2 matches at 15 bases. The CDR3 is 16 amino acids. The germline gives CDR1 SSHAT, CDR2 FNYEAQ (reference sequence).

The count of this clone is one. This chain connects TRBV5-1 to TRBJ1-6, with 8 bases matching TRBD1. From germline, CDR1 is SGHRS and CDR2 YFSETQ. This CDR3 contains 16 residues. J gave up 2 bases and V 5 bases, and 6 bases lay outside the gene matches. The chain's CDR3 is CASSSLGQAYNSPLHF. The CDR3 bases are TGCGCCAGCAGTTCCCTGGGACAGGCCTATAATTCACCCCTCCACTTT.

The chain links TRBV9 to TRBJ1-1; tentatively, D is TRBD1 (6 bases). CDR1 and CDR2 (germline): SGDLS, YYNGEE. V was trimmed by 4 bases and J by 4 bases, leaving 11 bases between them. The CDR3 is 13 amino acids. The CDR3 is CASSPAGATEAFF. The CDR3 nucleotides read TGTGCCAGCAGCCCGGCGGGGGCCACTGAAGCTTTCTTT. The entire variable domain, with the rest obtained from reference TRBV9 and TRBJ1-1, is as follows: DSGVTQTPKHLITATGQRVTLRCSPRSGDLSVYWYQQSLDQGLQFLIQYYNGEERAKGNILERFSAQQFPDLHSELNLSSLELGDSALYFCASSPAGATEAFFGQGTRLTVV.

The chain uses TRBV5-5 and TRBJ1-1; D possibly corresponds to TRBD1 (6 bases). Trimming stripped 0 bases from V and 7 bases from J, with 13 bases between. The germline V gene encodes CDR1 SGHKS and CDR2 YYEKEE (reference sequence). This CDR3 spans 14 amino acids. The CDR3 region is CASSLDQGIGEAFF. The DNA for the CDR3 is TGTGCCAGCAGCTTGGATCAGGGGATAGGTGAAGCTTTCTTT.

The V gene is TRBV10-2, the J gene TRBJ1-6, with TRBD1 matching 7 bases. Germline V lookup: CDR1 WSHSY, CDR2 SAAADI. Losses at the gene ends were 5 bases for V and 2 bases for J; bases not matched to a gene: 3. This CDR3 comprises 15 residues. The CDR3 DNA reads TGCGCCAGCAGTTACAGGGGAGCCTATAATTCACCCCTCCACTTT. Protein: CASSYRGAYNSPLHF.

V gene TRBV5-8 combines with J gene TRBJ2-2; D unresolved. This CDR3 region has 16 residues. The V gene lost 7 bases and the J gene lost 4 bases, with 20 bases spanning the gap. Germline loops: CDR1 SGHTS, CDR2 YDEGEE. The CDR3 region is CASPTPTGVFTGELFF. CDR3 nucleotides: TGTGCCAGCCCTACTCCGACCGGAGTTTTCACCGGGGAGCTGTTTTTT.

V gene TRBV28 combines with J gene TRBJ2-7, with D possibly matching TRBD1 (6 bases). Germline CDR1 MDHEN, CDR2 SYDVKM. V lost 6 bases and J lost 3, with 21 bases in between. The CDR3 runs to 16 residues. CDR3 in DNA: TGTGCCAGCAGCTCCTTTTCCGGGACAAAAGTCTACGAGCAGTACTTC. Encoded protein: CASSSFSGTKVYEQYF.

The rearrangement links TRBV3-1 (or the pseudogene TRBV3-2) to TRBJ1-1; D might be TRBD1 (6 bases). The length of the CDR3 is 12 residues. CDR1 is LGHDT, CDR2 YNNKEL, per germline (reference sequence). Trimming took off 1 base at V and 10 bases at J, with 10 bases between the two ends. CDR3 nucleotide sequence: TGTGCCAGCAGCCAAGCAGGGGTTGGAGCTTTCTTT. Encoded protein: CASSQAGVGAFF.